This T cell receptor beta chain was recovered during a study of T cell changes during pregnancy in multiple sclerosis. This CDR3 region has 15 residues. CDR1 MNHEY and CDR2 SMNVEV come from the germline V gene (reference sequence). Losses at the gene ends were 7 bases for V and 6 bases for J; bases not matched to a gene: 9. Profiling relied on immunoSEQ multiplex PCR, and the TCRdb table lists in-frame clones only, not all of them. The sample lists tens of thousands of clones, approximately 90% seen once, with roughly 0.58% in the top ten. The clonotype comes from a female donor with multiple sclerosis, enrolled in a pregnancy study. The V gene is TRBV27, the J gene TRBJ2-1; 10 bases match TRBD1. The sequenced sample was CD4+ T cells from peripheral blood mononuclear cells, obtained in the first trimester of pregnancy. This chain's CDR3 is CASNTGTGVTNEQFF. DNA for the CDR3: TGTGCCAGCAACACCGGGACAGGGGTCACCAATGAGCAGTTCTTC.